What follows are 24 T cell receptor beta chains derived from one specimen sequenced in a study of CD8+ T cells in alopecia areata. The sequencing template was cDNA reverse transcribed from extracted RNA. Sequencing used immunoSEQ multiplex PCR; TCRdb keeps in-frame clones, though not all of them. The sample has 200,000 or so clones; around two fifths are singletons. The treatment is: oral pan-JAK inhibitor, 5-10 mg twice daily. The sample in question was CD4+ T cells sorted from blood, obtained at roughly week 30, from a patient treated with tofacitinib. The receptors come from a human donor with alopecia areata.

The sample holds many counts of this clone. The rearrangement uses TRBV6-1 and TRBJ2-7, with D uncertain. This CDR3 contains 14 residues. V was clipped by 3 bases and J by 2 bases, with 11 bases between them. Germline V gives CDR1 MNHNS, CDR2 SASEGT. The CDR3 here is CASSEGQNPYEQYF. The CDR3 DNA reads as TGTGCCAGCAGTGAGGGTCAGAACCCCTACGAGCAGTACTTC.

This clone was detected only once. The chain joins TRBV11-1 to TRBJ2-3, with D uncertain. Germline CDR1 and CDR2: SGHAT and FQDESV (reference sequence). V was pared by 3 bases and J by 6 bases, with 10 bases between. The CDR3 has 13 amino acids. The CDR3 is CASSFKREDTQYF. The CDR3 coding sequence is TGTGCCAGCAGCTTTAAGAGAGAGGATACGCAGTATTTT. Using reference TRBV11-1 and TRBJ2-3 for the parts outside the CDR3, the full variable domain is EAEVAQSPRYKITEKSQAVAFWCDPISGHATLYWYRQILGQGPELLVQFQDESVVDDSQLPKDRFSAERLKGVDSTLKIQPAELGDSAMYLCASSFKREDTQYFGPGTRLTVL.

The chain carries TRBV7-2 and TRBJ2-7; TRBD1 matches at 8 bases. The CDR3 length is 14 residues. Losses at the gene ends were 5 bases for V and 3 bases for J; bases not matched to a gene: 6. The germline V gene encodes CDR1 SGHTA and CDR2 FQGNSA. This CDR3 reads CASSPRTGYYEQYF. Written as DNA, the CDR3 is TGTGCCAGCAGCCCCCGGACAGGGTACTACGAGCAGTACTTC.

The chain carries TRBV5-4 and TRBJ2-5; tentatively, D is TRBD1 or TRBD2 (5 bases each). Trimming removed 3 bases from V and 5 bases from J, with 14 bases in between. CDR1 and CDR2 (germline): SGHNT, YYREEE (reference sequence). The CDR3 runs 14 residues. Here the CDR3 DNA reads TGTGCCAGCAGCTCGGGACCAGGGACGGAGACCCAGTACTTC. Translating it yields CASSSGPGTETQYF.

The chain employs TRBV5-4 and TRBJ2-4, with D unclear. CDR1 and CDR2 from the germline V gene are SGHNT and YYREEE (reference sequence). CDR3 length equals 17 residues. Trimming cost V 3 bases and J 1 base, with 17 bases left between them. The DNA for the CDR3 is TGTGCCAGCAGCTGGGCTGGTGTCAGTGAGGCCAAAAACATTCAGTACTTC. Its translation: CASSWAGVSEAKNIQYF.

The V and J genes are TRBV11-1 and TRBJ2-1, with TRBD1 matching 12 bases. V shed 0 bases and J 8 bases; nucleotides not matched to a gene: 11. Germline assignment: CDR1 SGHAT and CDR2 FQDESV (reference sequence). The CDR3 runs 18 residues. Here the CDR3 reads CASSLAGWDRGRRDEQFF. Written as DNA, the CDR3 is TGTGCCAGCAGCTTAGCAGGGTGGGACAGGGGGCGAAGGGATGAGCAGTTCTTC.

The chain has TRBV7-9 and TRBJ2-5; the match to TRBD1 covers 10 bases. Germline trimming cut 1 base from V and 6 bases from J; bases unmatched to any gene: 2. CDR1 is SEHNR, CDR2 FQNEAQ, per germline (reference sequence). This CDR3 is built from 14 residues. The CDR3, as DNA: TGTGCCAGCAGCTTAGGGGACAGGGGTCAGACCCAGTACTTC. Its translation is CASSLGDRGQTQYF.

This rearrangement joins TRBV9 to TRBJ2-1; 9 nucleotides align to TRBD2. The ends lost 0 bases at V and 7 bases at J; junction bases unmatched: 8. The CDR3 runs 16 residues. Germline-derived CDR1 and CDR2 are SGDLS and YYNGEE. CDR3 in DNA: TGTGCCAGCAGCGTAGTGGCTAGCGGGAAATTGAATGAGCAGTTCTTC. The encoded protein is CASSVVASGKLNEQFF.

The chain couples TRBV4-1 to TRBJ2-6; 8 bases are a match to TRBD1. The CDR3 is 16 amino acids. The V segment lost 4 bases and the J segment 2 bases; nucleotides outside the gene matches: 4. CDR1 and CDR2 (germline): MGHRA, YSYEKL. CDR3 DNA sequence: TGCGCCAGCAGCCGCGGGACAGGAACTGGGGCCAACGTCCTGACTTTC. Amino acids: CASSRGTGTGANVLTF.

This clone has a single count. The J gene is TRBJ1-5, the V gene TRBV27, with a weak D call TRBD1 (5 bases). The germline V gene encodes CDR1 MNHEY and CDR2 SMNVEV (reference sequence). Trimming left V 5 bases short and J 3 bases short, with 11 bases between. This CDR3 spans 14 amino acids. As DNA, the CDR3 is TGTGCCAGCAGTGGGGGACTCTTCAATCAGCCCCAGCATTTT. Residues: CASSGGLFNQPQHF.

CDR3 sequence reads: CAWDKPGQGVSYF. The CDR3, as DNA: TGTGCCTGGGATAAGCCGGGACAGGGGGTGTCGTACTTC. The chain combines TRBV30 with TRBJ2-7; 11 bases map to TRBD1. V shed 5 bases and J 12 bases; nucleotides not matched to a gene: 12. Germline CDR1 and CDR2: GTSNPN and SVGIG (reference sequence). CDR3 length: 13 amino acids.

This clone was counted only a few times. V is TRBV29-1 and J is TRBJ1-1, with D maybe TRBD1 (6 bases). The CDR3 spans 15 residues. Trimming stripped 5 bases from V and 4 bases from J, with 20 bases between. Looked up from germline, CDR1 is SQVTM and CDR2 is ANQGSEA. The chain's CDR3 is CSVQFRGIQGTEAFF. The CDR3 nucleotides are TGCAGCGTTCAATTTCGGGGGATACAGGGCACTGAAGCTTTCTTT.

This chain connects TRBV29-1 to TRBJ1-1, with TRBD1 as a possible D gene (5 bases). The V end lost 6 bases, the J end lost 10 bases, and 21 bases lay between the germline ends. The CDR3 covers 13 residues. Per the germline V gene, CDR1 is SQVTM and CDR2 is ANQGSEA. The chain's CDR3 is CSVGEGPRTGAFF. CDR3 sequence (DNA): TGCAGCGTGGGGGAGGGCCCCCGAACCGGAGCTTTCTTT.

The rearrangement joins TRBV11-2 to TRBJ2-7; TRBD1 agrees at 9 bases. The germline CDR1 and CDR2 sequences are SGHAT and FQNNGV. Germline trimming cut 5 bases from V and 7 bases from J; bases unmatched to any gene: 9. The CDR3 has 14 amino acids. As DNA, the CDR3 is TGTGCCAGCAGCCCCCGGACAGGGGTCTATGAGCAGTACTTC. Residues: CASSPRTGVYEQYF.

In this sample, this clone turned up many times. The chain links TRBV7-8 to TRBJ2-7; D is tentatively TRBD1 or TRBD2 (7 bases each). Trimming pared 0 bases from V and 6 bases from J, leaving 12 bases between. In germline, CDR1 is SGHVS, CDR2 FQNEAQ. The length of the CDR3 is 14 residues. CDR3 loop: CASSLAGGGLEQYF. The CDR3 region has the DNA TGTGCCAGCAGCTTAGCGGGAGGGGGCCTCGAGCAGTACTTC.

The chain employs TRBV27 and TRBJ1-5; D perhaps matches TRBD1 (6 bases). The germline gives CDR1 MNHEY, CDR2 SMNVEV (reference sequence). Trimming removed 6 bases from V and 4 bases from J, with 10 bases in between. The CDR3 has 13 amino acids. DNA for the CDR3: TGTGCCAGCAGAGGGCAGGGGAATCAGCCCCAGCATTTT. It specifies CASRGQGNQPQHF.

This chain joins TRBV29-1 and TRBJ1-4; TRBD1 agrees at 8 bases. V shed 7 bases and J 8 bases; nucleotides not matched to a gene: 12. This CDR3 comprises 14 residues. Germline-derived CDR1 and CDR2 are SQVTM and ANQGSEA. CDR3: CSAGGQGAREKLFF. The CDR3 nucleotides read TGCAGCGCCGGAGGGCAGGGGGCGAGGGAAAAACTGTTTTTT.

The CDR3 sequence: CASSFQGTRDEQYF. The CDR3 DNA is TGTGCCAGCAGCTTCCAGGGGACCCGCGACGAGCAGTACTTC. This chain links TRBV7-9 with TRBJ2-7, with D perhaps TRBD1 (6 bases). The CDR3 runs 14 residues. V dropped 3 bases and J dropped 5 bases, with 14 bases sitting between them. Germline CDR1 and CDR2: SEHNR and FQNEAQ (reference sequence).

This clone was seen more than once but under ten times. The gene calls are TRBV5-1 and TRBJ2-1; D gene ambiguous. With 0 bases removed from V and 0 bases from J, the gap between germline ends came to 4 bases. Germline V gene data show CDR1 as SGHRS and CDR2 as YFSETQ. The CDR3 runs 14 residues. The CDR3 DNA is TGCGCCAGCAGCTTGGGCAACTCCTACAATGAGCAGTTCTTC. Its translation is CASSLGNSYNEQFF.

This clone was observed a few times. This chain connects TRBV7-3 to TRBJ1-1; D gene uncertain. The V gene's germline CDR1 is SGHTA and CDR2 FQGTGA. The CDR3 is made up of 16 amino acids. V lost 2 bases and J 1 base, leaving 14 bases between the germline ends. The CDR3 reads CASSLRPATSNTEAFF. The CDR3 coding sequence is TGTGCCAGCAGCTTACGACCAGCGACCTCGAACACTGAAGCTTTCTTT.

The table lists this clone with a few counts. DNA for the CDR3: TGCGCCAGCAGCTTGGGGACCGATGGCACTGAAGCTTTCTTT. Encoded protein: CASSLGTDGTEAFF. The V gene is TRBV5-1, the J gene TRBJ1-1; D gene ambiguous. The CDR3 loop spans 14 amino acids. The V end lost 0 bases, the J end lost 4 bases, and 10 bases lay between the germline ends. The germline V gene has CDR1 SGHRS and CDR2 YFSETQ.

This chain joins TRBV30 and TRBJ1-3; unclear D gene. CDR3 length equals 13 residues. Germline V gives CDR1 GTSNPN, CDR2 SVGIG (reference sequence). V lost 3 bases and J lost 5, with 11 bases in between. The CDR3 region is CAWRGDGRNTIYF. The CDR3, as DNA: TGTGCCTGGAGAGGCGACGGGAGAAACACCATATATTTT.

In its sample, this clone was seen a few times. The V call is TRBV23-1, the J call TRBJ1-2, with D perhaps matching TRBD1 (5 bases). TRBV23-1 is an ORF for which the function is uncertain. The CDR3 totals 15 residues. The V gene lost 2 bases and the J gene lost 3 bases, with 13 bases spanning the gap. CDR3 coding DNA: TGCGCCAGCAGTCAACATAGGGGCCCCTACTATGGCTACACCTTC. It encodes CASSQHRGPYYGYTF.

This chain links TRBV4-1 with TRBJ2-7, with D perhaps given as TRBD1 or TRBD2 (5 bases each). V was pared by 5 bases and J by 2 bases, with 13 bases between. This CDR3 contains 14 residues. Germline V gene data show CDR1 as MGHRA and CDR2 as YSYEKL. Written as DNA, the CDR3 is TGCGCCAGCAGCGCTCGGGGCAGTGCCTACGAGCAGTACTTC. Its translation: CASSARGSAYEQYF.